The 27 T cell receptor beta chains given below trace back to one sample, sequenced in a study of T-cell reconstitution after alpha-beta-depleted transplantation in children. Researchers prepared the TCRbeta library using unique molecular identifiers, the study reports. Each CDR3 protein gets one entry after TCRdb re-called the PCR reads with MiXCR. The sample lists around 71,000 distinct CDR3 sequences; 7.3% were seen once. Sequences were derived from PBMCs from the stem cell graft donor, sampled from the stem cell graft. These receptors all stem from a human donor who donated a stem cell graft to a child with acute lymphoblastic leukemia.

This clonotype was seen more than once but under ten times. The J gene is TRBJ2-5, the V gene TRBV6-2 or TRBV6-3; D is ambiguous. Germline V gives CDR1 MNHEY, CDR2 SVGEGT. The CDR3 extends over 17 amino acids. Between the trimmed V and J ends, which lost 0 bases and 4 bases, there was a span of 18 bases. The CDR3 sequence: CASSYSMLLGPGETQYF. CDR3 DNA sequence: TGTGCCAGCAGTTACTCGATGCTCTTAGGACCTGGAGAGACCCAGTACTTC.

This clonotype was counted ten times or more. The chain recombines TRBV6-5 with TRBJ1-2; D may be TRBD1 (5 bases). The CDR3 totals 14 residues. Trimming cost V 2 bases and J 4 bases, with 11 bases left between them. Germline assignment: CDR1 MNHEY and CDR2 SVGAGI. The DNA for the CDR3 is TGTGCCAGCAGTTACGACAGCCTACTCTATGGCTACACCTTC. It yields the protein CASSYDSLLYGYTF.

The table lists this clonotype with a few counts. The chain has TRBV12-3 or TRBV12-4 and TRBJ1-1; 7 positions match TRBD1. V trimming: 6 bases; J trimming: 5 bases; junction bases outside the gene matches: 6. This CDR3 contains 13 residues. CDR3: CASSLTGETEAFF. In DNA, the CDR3 is TGTGCCAGCAGCCTCACAGGGGAGACTGAAGCTTTCTTT.

The V gene is TRBV9, the J gene TRBJ1-3, with D perhaps matching TRBD1 (6 bases). Germline-derived CDR1 and CDR2 are SGDLS and YYNGEE. V lost 3 bases and J lost 0, with 16 bases in between. The CDR3 runs 17 residues. In nucleotides, the CDR3 is TGTGCCAGCAGCGAACAGGGAAACGGCCGCTCTGGAAACACCATATATTTT. Its translation: CASSEQGNGRSGNTIYF.

In this sample, this clonotype turned up many times. J is TRBJ1-4 and V is TRBV5-1; 7 bases align to TRBD1. This CDR3 region has 14 residues. Looked up from germline, CDR1 is SGHRS and CDR2 is YFSETQ. Trimming at V came to 4 bases and at J to 3 bases, leaving 3 bases not matched to a gene. In nucleotides, the CDR3 is TGCGCCAGCAGCCGACAGGGACCTAATGAAAAACTGTTTTTT. This gives the protein CASSRQGPNEKLFF.

This clonotype showed up many times. The J gene is TRBJ1-1, the V gene TRBV13; a possible D gene is TRBD1 (5 bases). V was trimmed by 5 bases and J by 3 bases, leaving 22 bases between them. The germline V gene has CDR1 PRHDT and CDR2 FYEKMQ (reference sequence). The CDR3 runs to 17 residues. This chain's CDR3 is CASSPQTIRDRYTEAFF. The DNA of the CDR3 is TGTGCCAGCAGCCCCCAAACAATCCGAGACAGATACACTGAAGCTTTCTTT.

This clonotype was detected many times. As DNA, the CDR3 is TGTGCCAGCAGCTACCCACTAGCGGGAGGGCCAAGGGGCTCCTACAATGAGCAGTTCTTC. Its protein product is CASSYPLAGGPRGSYNEQFF. The rearrangement links TRBV7-9 to TRBJ2-1, with TRBD2 matching over 13 bases. Germline CDR1 and CDR2: SEHNR and FQNEAQ (reference sequence). The ends lost 4 bases at V and 0 bases at J; junction bases unmatched: 12. The CDR3 runs to 20 residues.

Ten or more counts support this clonotype. The rearrangement joins TRBV19 to TRBJ2-5; 9 nucleotides match TRBD1. CDR3 length equals 15 residues. Germline V CDR1 and CDR2: LNHDA, SQIVND (reference sequence). The J segment lost 1 base and the V segment lost 8 bases, leaving 8 bases of the junction unmatched. The CDR3 sequence is CASRTGARSQETQYF. The CDR3 region has the DNA TGTGCCAGTCGGACAGGGGCCCGATCCCAAGAGACCCAGTACTTC.

The chain couples TRBV12-3 or TRBV12-4 to TRBJ2-7; 8 nucleotides agree with TRBD2. The V gene end was trimmed by 4 bases and the J gene end by 3 bases; junction bases not matched to a gene: 5. The CDR3 has 14 residues. CDR3 sequence: CASSWGLENYEQYF. The DNA of the CDR3 is TGTGCCAGCAGTTGGGGACTAGAAAACTACGAGCAGTACTTC.

This clonotype was found many times. The chain carries TRBV20-1 and TRBJ1-5; D may be TRBD1 (5 bases). Germline CDR1 is DFQATT and CDR2 is SNEGSKA (reference sequence). V was cut by 6 bases and J by 3 bases, with 15 bases left in between. CDR3 size: 14 residues. The CDR3 DNA reads TGCAGTGCCAACCGGGACGGCTCCAATCAGCCCCAGCATTTT. It codes for CSANRDGSNQPQHF.

This clonotype was seen at least ten times. CDR3 protein: CSASRDRNIYEQYF. DNA of the CDR3: TGCAGTGCTAGCCGGGACCGGAATATCTACGAGCAGTACTTC. The chain is built from TRBV20-1 and TRBJ2-7; D may correspond to TRBD1 or TRBD2 (5 bases each). This CDR3 is 14 amino acids long. V was clipped by 3 bases and J by 3 bases, with 15 bases between them. CDR1 and CDR2 from the germline V gene are DFQATT and SNEGSKA (reference sequence).

The chain is built from TRBV5-4 and TRBJ1-2; weak D call: TRBD1 (5 bases). The CDR3 length is 16 residues. Germline assignment: CDR1 SGHNT and CDR2 YYREEE (reference sequence). V lost 0 bases and J 4 bases, leaving 16 bases between the germline ends. CDR3 residues: CASSLDGTVNIYGYTF. The CDR3 nucleotides are TGTGCCAGCAGCTTGGACGGGACCGTTAATATCTATGGCTACACCTTC.

This clonotype was seen many times. The chain recombines TRBV27 with TRBJ1-6; 7 nucleotides line up with TRBD1. The CDR3 spans 12 residues. Germline V gives CDR1 MNHEY, CDR2 SMNVEV (reference sequence). Trimming took 5 bases from V and 14 from J; bases not matched to a gene: 6. The CDR3 DNA sequence: TGTGCCAGCAGTACGACAGGGACGGCCCTCCACTTT. Residues: CASSTTGTALHF.

Many counts were recorded for this clonotype. The chain recombines TRBV10-3 with TRBJ1-3; D not resolved. Germline CDR1 ENHRY, CDR2 SYGVKD. V was cut by 7 bases and J by 0 bases, with 10 bases left in between. The CDR3 extends over 14 amino acids. In DNA, the CDR3 is TGTGCCATCACCAGAGACAACTCTGGAAACACCATATATTTT. Translation: CAITRDNSGNTIYF.

This clonotype appeared many times. V is TRBV5-1 and J is TRBJ2-7; no definite D call. The CDR3 spans 15 residues. V dropped 2 bases and J dropped 0 bases, with 12 bases sitting between them. Germline CDR1 SGHRS, CDR2 YFSETQ. Here the CDR3 reads CASSFGTSASYEQYF. The CDR3 coding sequence is TGCGCCAGCAGCTTTGGAACTTCAGCCTCCTACGAGCAGTACTTC.

At least ten counts were recorded for this clonotype. This rearrangement joins TRBV29-1 to TRBJ2-7; a weak D match, TRBD2 (5 bases). The germline V gene encodes CDR1 SQVTM and CDR2 ANQGSEA. The V and J ends lost 5 bases and 2 bases respectively, with 16 bases between them. This CDR3 is built from 14 residues. DNA for the CDR3: TGCAGCGTTATCCCTCCGGACGGGACCTACGAGCAGTACTTC. Encoded protein: CSVIPPDGTYEQYF.

This clonotype was picked up many times. This sequence joins TRBV27 and TRBJ2-1; D ambiguous. The length of the CDR3 is 15 residues. With 6 bases removed from V and 3 bases from J, the gap between germline ends came to 15 bases. CDR1 and CDR2 (germline): MNHEY, SMNVEV (reference sequence). The CDR3 coding sequence is TGTGCCAGCAGACCCGAGGCATCCCACTACAATGAGCAGTTCTTC. Protein: CASRPEASHYNEQFF.

This clonotype was found many times. CDR3 DNA sequence: TGTGCCAGCAGTCGACGGGACAGACTATCCCCCGGGGCCAACGTCCTGACTTTC. Its translation is CASSRRDRLSPGANVLTF. This chain links TRBV27 with TRBJ2-6; TRBD1 matches 7 bases. The V segment lost 5 bases and the J segment 4 bases; nucleotides outside the gene matches: 14. Germline loops: CDR1 MNHEY, CDR2 SMNVEV (reference sequence). CDR3 size: 18 residues. Full variable domain (outside the CDR3, taken from reference TRBV27 and TRBJ2-6): EAQVTQNPRYLITVTGKKLTVTCSQNMNHEYMSWYRQDPGLGLRQIYYSMNVEVTDKGDVPEGYKVSRKEKRNFPLILESPSPNQTSLYFCASSRRDRLSPGANVLTFGAGSRLTVL.

The chain recombines TRBV20-1 with TRBJ2-1; 7 bases agree with TRBD2. This CDR3 has 17 residues. CDR1 is DFQATT, CDR2 SNEGSKA, per germline (reference sequence). The CDR3 region has the DNA TGCTGCGCTAGAGATTTCCGGGCCACTAGCGTCACCTTAGAGCAGTTCTTC. Amino acids: CCARDFRATSVTLEQFF.

This clonotype was seen repeatedly, ten times or more. In DNA, the CDR3 is TGTGCCATCAGTGACCCACCGGGACTCCCAAGTGGAGAGACCCAGTACTTC. Translation gives CAISDPPGLPSGETQYF. The rearrangement joins TRBV10-3 to TRBJ2-5, with D possibly being TRBD2 (6 bases). The CDR3 totals 17 residues. The V end lost 3 bases, the J end lost 4 bases, and 21 bases lay between the germline ends. Germline V CDR1 and CDR2: ENHRY, SYGVKD.

This clonotype was counted many times. The CDR3 DNA follows: TGTGCCAGCATCCAGGGAGGGTTTGGCAATCAGCCCCAGCATTTT. Translating it yields CASIQGGFGNQPQHF. The gene calls are TRBV28 and TRBJ1-5, with D tentatively TRBD1 (5 bases). This CDR3 contains 15 residues. The V end lost 7 bases, the J end lost 2 bases, and 15 bases lay between the germline ends. Germline CDR1 is MDHEN and CDR2 is SYDVKM.

V and J are TRBV6-6 and TRBJ2-3; D call uncertain. This CDR3 spans 11 amino acids. V lost 11 bases and J lost 0, with 6 bases in between. CDR1 is MNHNY and CDR2 is SVGAGI in the germline V gene (reference sequence). The CDR3 DNA follows: TGTGCCGTAGGTAGCACAGATACGCAGTATTTT. Encoded protein: CAVGSTDTQYF.

This clonotype was seen many times. The chain joins TRBV7-2 to TRBJ2-5; a possible D gene is TRBD1 (7 bases). From germline, CDR1 is SGHTA and CDR2 FQGNSA. V was trimmed by 3 bases and J by 4 bases, leaving 24 bases between them. The CDR3 runs to 18 residues. The CDR3 here is CASSLAGGGQHGRETQYF. The CDR3 nucleotides are TGTGCCAGCAGCTTGGCAGGGGGAGGTCAGCATGGGCGAGAGACCCAGTACTTC.

This clonotype was picked up many times. V usage is TRBV5-1 and J usage is TRBJ2-5; 10 positions agree with TRBD2. The V and J ends lost 0 bases and 4 bases, in that order; junction bases with no gene match: 12. The germline gives CDR1 SGHRS, CDR2 YFSETQ. The CDR3 loop spans 18 amino acids. CDR3 region: CASSLDGLAAWAGETQYF. CDR3 in DNA: TGCGCCAGCAGCTTGGATGGACTAGCGGCCTGGGCGGGAGAGACCCAGTACTTC.

Ten or more counts support this clonotype. The CDR3 nucleotides read TGTGCCAGCAGCACGGGGGTCCAAGAGACCCAGTACTTC. Encoded protein: CASSTGVQETQYF. This chain joins TRBV7-6 and TRBJ2-5; the D gene is possibly TRBD2 (6 bases). CDR1 and CDR2 from the germline V gene are SGHVS and FNYEAQ. The CDR3 consists of 13 residues. Trimming stripped 5 bases from V and 1 base from J, with 8 bases between.

Details on this clonotype: Germline and junction disagree at one end, which may indicate a read error. V and J are TRBV4-1 and TRBJ1-5; TRBD1 might be the D (5 bases). The CDR3 loop spans 15 amino acids. From germline, CDR1 is MGHRA and CDR2 YSYEKL. The CDR3 protein is CASGPGPDLYQPQHF. In DNA, the CDR3 is TGTGCCAGCGGCCCGGGGCCGGATTTGTATCAGCCCCAGCATTTT.

The sample holds many counts of this clonotype. The gene calls are TRBV3-1 and TRBJ2-5; weak D call: TRBD1 (6 bases). The CDR3 is 13 residues long. V shed 4 bases and J shed 3 bases, with 9 bases lying between them. Germline V gene lookup returns CDR1 LGHDT and CDR2 YNNKEL (reference sequence). Written as DNA, the CDR3 is TGTGCCAGCAGCCGTAGGGGGAAAGAGACCCAGTACTTC. This translates into CASSRRGKETQYF.